This passage covers 14 T cell receptor beta chains from one sample sequenced in a study of OX40 agonist ivuxolimab in advanced cancers. The data were produced by immunoSEQ multiplex PCR, yet TCRdb's version contains in-frame clones alone and is incomplete. Of about 69,000 clones in the sample, 80% to 85% were seen once. The input for sequencing was CD4+ or CD8+ T cells sorted from blood, taken in a trial of the OX40 agonist ivuxolimab. These receptors were taken from an adult with an advanced solid tumor such as melanoma, head and neck, liver or kidney cancer.

V gene TRBV29-1 combines with J gene TRBJ2-7, with 9 bases fitting TRBD1. V was clipped by 6 bases and J by 0 bases; unmatched bases: 6. This CDR3 region has 14 residues. Per the germline V gene, CDR1 is SQVTM and CDR2 is ANQGSEA. The CDR3: CSVQDRGSSYEQYF. CDR3 coding DNA: TGCAGCGTACAGGACAGGGGAAGCTCCTACGAGCAGTACTTC.

The V gene is TRBV5-1, the J gene TRBJ2-1; 9 positions match TRBD1. Germline values: CDR1 SGHRS, CDR2 YFSETQ. The CDR3 covers 15 residues. V was pared by 2 bases and J by 4 bases, with 4 bases of the junction left unmatched. The CDR3 region is CASSFTGTGYNEQFF. The CDR3 nucleotides read TGCGCCAGCAGCTTCACCGGGACAGGGTACAATGAGCAGTTCTTC.

This clone was picked up a small number of times. V and J are TRBV2 and TRBJ2-6; perhaps TRBD1 as D (6 bases). CDR3 length equals 14 residues. Looked up from germline, CDR1 is SNHLY and CDR2 is FYNNEI. V lost 7 bases, J lost 2 bases, and 9 bases lay in between. In DNA, the CDR3 is TGTGCCAGCAAGGGGGAAACTGGGGCCAACGTCCTGACTTTC. Amino acids: CASKGETGANVLTF.

This rearrangement joins TRBV7-2 to TRBJ2-5; D is uncertain. This CDR3 region has 13 residues. V dropped 5 bases and J dropped 5 bases, with 12 bases sitting between them. The germline V gene has CDR1 SGHTA and CDR2 FQGNSA. The CDR3 coding sequence is TGTGCCAGCAGCAGACAAGTCCGGGAGACCCAGTACTTC. Translating it yields CASSRQVRETQYF.

The chain is built from TRBV5-6 and TRBJ1-2; possibly TRBD1 for D (5 bases). Trimming cost V 0 bases and J 7 bases, with 16 bases left between them. This CDR3 is built from 15 residues. CDR1 SGHDT and CDR2 YYEEEE come from the germline V gene. The CDR3 protein is CASSLGGQGGGGYTF. The DNA for the CDR3 is TGTGCCAGCAGCTTGGGGGGCCAGGGAGGCGGTGGCTACACCTTC.

This chain joins TRBV6-1 and TRBJ1-2, with D maybe TRBD1 (6 bases). Germline V gene lookup returns CDR1 MNHNS and CDR2 SASEGT. The V end lost 2 bases, the J end lost 8 bases, and 18 bases lay between the germline ends. The CDR3 has 15 amino acids. This CDR3 is CASSESGVAAWGYTF. DNA of the CDR3: TGTGCCAGCAGTGAATCAGGGGTCGCAGCGTGGGGCTACACCTTC.

The J gene is TRBJ2-7, the V gene TRBV5-4; 11 nucleotides align to TRBD2. Looked up from germline, CDR1 is SGHNT and CDR2 is YYREEE (reference sequence). The CDR3 is 18 residues long. The V gene end was trimmed by 2 bases and the J gene end by 3 bases; junction bases not matched to a gene: 13. The CDR3 reads CASSLGGLAGGSGYEQYF. CDR3 coding DNA: TGTGCCAGCAGCTTAGGGGGGCTAGCGGGAGGAAGTGGCTACGAGCAGTACTTC.

The V call is TRBV27, the J call TRBJ1-1, with D perhaps matching TRBD1 (6 bases). V was pared by 10 bases and J by 4 bases, with 19 bases between. The CDR3 runs 14 residues. The germline gives CDR1 MNHEY, CDR2 SMNVEV (reference sequence). This CDR3 reads CATIDRSTGTEAFF. In DNA, the CDR3 is TGTGCCACCATTGACAGGAGTACGGGCACTGAAGCTTTCTTT.

The sample holds a few counts of this clone. This rearrangement joins TRBV30 to TRBJ1-1, with D hard to call. CDR3 length: 12 amino acids. Germline CDR1 is GTSNPN and CDR2 is SVGIG (reference sequence). V gave up 0 bases and J gave up 5 bases, with 7 bases separating them. CDR3 amino acids: CAWSVHLTEAFF. The CDR3, as DNA: TGTGCCTGGAGTGTGCATTTAACTGAAGCTTTCTTT.

The rearrangement links TRBV27 to TRBJ2-7, with D possibly called TRBD1 or TRBD2 (5 bases each). The germline gives CDR1 MNHEY, CDR2 SMNVEV (reference sequence). The CDR3 contains 15 residues. V lost 2 bases, J lost 2 bases, and 13 bases lay in between. The CDR3 sequence is CASSLDRDGPYEQYF. Written as DNA, the CDR3 is TGTGCCAGCAGTTTAGACCGGGACGGACCCTACGAGCAGTACTTC.

J is TRBJ2-7 and V is TRBV7-2; 9 bases align to TRBD2. This CDR3 has 15 residues. V gave up 5 bases and J gave up 1 base; unmatched junction bases: 6. CDR1 and CDR2 from the germline V gene are SGHTA and FQGNSA. CDR3 sequence: CASSTTSGGSYEQYF. CDR3 bases: TGTGCCAGCAGCACGACTAGCGGCGGATCCTACGAGCAGTACTTC.

On this clone itself: A junction boundary mismatches the germline segment, possibly from a read error. In nucleotides, the CDR3 is TGTGCCAGCAGCCCCCTAGCGGGAGCTTACAGTGAGCAGTTCTTC. Its translation is CASSPLAGAYSEQFF. The V and J genes are TRBV14 and TRBJ2-1; 10 positions agree with TRBD2. Germline-derived CDR1 and CDR2 are SGHDN and FVKESK. The CDR3 has 15 amino acids.

This sequence joins TRBV15 and TRBJ2-2; D is perhaps TRBD1 (5 bases). Germline values: CDR1 LNHNV, CDR2 YYDKDF (reference sequence). This CDR3 comprises 15 residues. Trimming took off 4 bases at V and 6 bases at J, with 15 bases between the two ends. This CDR3 reads CATSTPRRGPGELFF. The CDR3 coding sequence is TGTGCCACCAGCACCCCCCGTAGGGGCCCCGGGGAGCTGTTTTTT.

This clone was seen a handful of times. This chain links TRBV28 with TRBJ1-2; no definite D call. V was cut by 5 bases and J by 4 bases, with 14 bases left in between. Germline V gives CDR1 MDHEN, CDR2 SYDVKM. This CDR3 is 14 amino acids long. CDR3 amino acids: CASSPLDTIYGYTF. The DNA of the CDR3 is TGTGCCAGCAGTCCCCTCGACACCATCTATGGCTACACCTTC.